This TCR beta chain was sequenced for a study of blood T cell repertoires in COVID-19. The V segment lost 5 bases and the J segment 5 bases; nucleotides outside the gene matches: 9. The germline V gene encodes CDR1 SEHNR and CDR2 FQNEAQ (reference sequence). This CDR3 has 14 residues. This clone was observed a single time. The assay was immunoSEQ multiplex PCR, and TCRdb's table has in-frame clones only and misses some. The sample consists of some 240,000 clones, roughly 81% of them appearing once. The sequenced sample was peripheral blood. The rearrangement uses TRBV7-9 and TRBJ2-7; 7 nucleotides align to TRBD1. The clonotype was recovered from a woman over 75 with COVID-19, enrolled during active disease. The CDR3 loop reads CASSIPTGFHEQYF. The CDR3 DNA follows: TGTGCCAGCAGCATACCGACAGGGTTCCACGAGCAGTACTTC.